The clone carrying this T cell receptor (beta chain) appeared many times. What it recognizes is unknown. These data are taken from a study of CD8+CD57+ T cells in acquired aplastic anemia. Study as a whole: Researchers reported that healthy donors averaged roughly 9.8 million reads for CD4+ cells.

Study-level findings and limits: Patients and healthy controls showed no significant CD8+ Simpson's diversity difference.

TCR beta VDJ and CDR3 profiling used genomic DNA as template. Each CDR3 protein is one row after TCRdb ran MiXCR on the reads. Among more than 150,000 distinct CDR3 sequences listed, about 47% were seen once. Germline V gene lookup returns CDR1 SGHTA and CDR2 FQGNSA. This CDR3 has 17 amino acids. The V end was cut by 5 bases, the J end by 0 bases, with 19 bases between. Sequencing input: sorted CD4+, CD8+, or CD8+CD57+ T cells (not recorded which) from PBMCs. The sequence came from a human donor in good health. The rearrangement uses TRBV7-2 and TRBJ1-1; D gene ambiguous. CDR3 residues: CASSHMTLGRLNTEAFF. Here the CDR3 DNA reads TGTGCCAGCAGCCATATGACCCTAGGACGGTTGAACACTGAAGCTTTCTTT.